This T cell receptor (beta chain) was obtained from a study of PD-1 blockade in classical Hodgkin lymphoma. Only in-frame clones appear in the TCRdb table, and some are missing; sequencing was by immunoSEQ multiplex PCR. This table has approximately 65,000 clones, 91% appearing once. Specified time point: cycle 4 day 1 (C4D1), after 5 to 7 weeks of nivolumab. Each and every patient relapsed after autologous stem cell transplantation, and patients got differing brentuximab vedotin exposure. Trimming took off 0 bases at V and 3 bases at J, with 6 bases between the two ends. This CDR3 spans 13 amino acids. Germline lookup yields CDR1 MNHEY and CDR2 SMNVEV (reference sequence).

The sequences come from peripheral blood mononuclear cells (PBMCs), collected before the fourth cycle of nivolumab. The chain couples TRBV27 to TRBJ2-7, with D unclear. The clonotype comes from a human donor with classical Hodgkin lymphoma. In DNA, the CDR3 is TGTGCCAGCAGTTTATCGAGGCTCTACGAGCAGTACTTC. Amino acid sequence: CASSLSRLYEQYF.